This passage covers 3 T cell receptor beta chains from one sample sequenced in a study of T cell responses to AZD1222 COVID-19 vaccine. The data were produced by immunoSEQ multiplex PCR, yet TCRdb's version contains in-frame clones alone and is incomplete. The sample lists around 150,000 clones; 85% to 90% were seen once. The specimen was peripheral blood, collected 28 days after the second AZD1222 dose. Receptors were obtained from an adult who received the AZD1222 COVID-19 vaccine.

The rearrangement uses TRBV7-2 and TRBJ1-2; 7 positions match TRBD1. There are 15 residues in the CDR3. The junction had 10 bases not matched to a gene; V was cut back by 4 bases and J by 5 bases. CDR1 is SGHTA, CDR2 FQGNSA, per germline. Written as DNA, the CDR3 is TGTGCCAGCAGCTCCCTTCCAGGGGGTGTATATGGCTACACCTTC. It translates to CASSSLPGGVYGYTF.

The V gene is TRBV5-1, the J gene TRBJ2-2, with TRBD1 matching 7 bases. CDR1 is SGHRS and CDR2 is YFSETQ in the germline V gene. The CDR3 loop spans 16 amino acids. V shed 4 bases and J 6 bases; nucleotides not matched to a gene: 12. The CDR3 nucleotides are TGCGCCAGCAGCAAAGGGCATGGACAGGACCCCGGGGAGCTGTTTTTT. This gives the protein CASSKGHGQDPGELFF.

This chain uses TRBV6-5 with TRBJ1-1; tentatively, D is TRBD1 (5 bases). Germline CDR1 reads MNHEY; CDR2 reads SVGAGI. V was trimmed by 6 bases and J by 4 bases, leaving 15 bases between them. The CDR3 has 14 residues. DNA of the CDR3: TGTGCCAGCAGGTCCGGGGGGACGGGCACTGAAGCTTTCTTT. Its translation is CASRSGGTGTEAFF.